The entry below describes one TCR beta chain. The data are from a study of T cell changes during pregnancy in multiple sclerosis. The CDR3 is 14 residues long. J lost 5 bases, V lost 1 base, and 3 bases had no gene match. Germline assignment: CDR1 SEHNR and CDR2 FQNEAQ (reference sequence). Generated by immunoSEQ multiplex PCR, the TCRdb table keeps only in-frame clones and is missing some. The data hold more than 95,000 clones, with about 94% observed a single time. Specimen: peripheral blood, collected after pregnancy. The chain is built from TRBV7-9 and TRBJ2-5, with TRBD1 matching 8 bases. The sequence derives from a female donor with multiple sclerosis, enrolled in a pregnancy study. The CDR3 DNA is TGTGCCAGCAGCTTAGGAGGACAGGGCGAGACCCAGTACTTC. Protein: CASSLGGQGETQYF.